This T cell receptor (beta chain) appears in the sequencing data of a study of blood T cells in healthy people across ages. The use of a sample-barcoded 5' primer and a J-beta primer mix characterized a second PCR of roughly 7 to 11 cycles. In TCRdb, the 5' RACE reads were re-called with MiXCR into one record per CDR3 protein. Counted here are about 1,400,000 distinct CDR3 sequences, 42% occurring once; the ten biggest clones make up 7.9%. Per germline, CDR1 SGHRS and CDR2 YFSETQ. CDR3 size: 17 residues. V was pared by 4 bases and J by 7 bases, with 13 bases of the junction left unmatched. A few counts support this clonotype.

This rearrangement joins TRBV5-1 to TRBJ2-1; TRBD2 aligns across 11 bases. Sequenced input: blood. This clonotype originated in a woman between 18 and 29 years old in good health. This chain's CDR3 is CASSRGLAGGLVNEQFF. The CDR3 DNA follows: TGCGCCAGCAGCCGTGGTCTAGCGGGAGGCTTGGTAAATGAGCAGTTCTTC.